One and the same sample provided the 2 T cell receptor beta chains below, sequenced in a study of identical twins. MiXCR, run by TCRdb on the 5' RACE reads, gives a single entry per CDR3 protein. Of about 700,000 distinct CDR3 sequences listed, around 5.7% were seen once; the top ten hold 1.5% to 2%. Sequenced: naive T cells sorted from blood. All receptors come from a young man in good health.

Ten or more counts support this clonotype. The chain employs TRBV5-6 and TRBJ2-1; 10 nucleotides align to TRBD2. Germline lookup yields CDR1 SGHDT and CDR2 YYEEEE. The trim removed 2 bases at V and 8 bases at J, leaving 10 bases unmatched. This CDR3 region has 16 residues. CDR3 sequence (DNA): TGTGCCAGCAGCTTACCTAGCGGGAGTTGGTCGGATGAGCAGTTCTTC. Its protein is CASSLPSGSWSDEQFF.

This clonotype was seen at least ten times. The rearrangement links TRBV7-2 to TRBJ2-5, with 7 bases that match TRBD1. CDR3 length: 14 residues. The ends lost 6 bases at V and 1 base at J; junction bases unmatched: 5. Per germline, CDR1 SGHTA and CDR2 FQGNSA. CDR3 region: CASSSTGRQETQYF. The CDR3 bases are TGTGCCAGCAGTTCGACAGGGCGCCAAGAGACCCAGTACTTC.